These T cell receptor beta chains were read from a single sample in a study of T-cell reconstitution after alpha-beta-depleted transplantation in children. MiXCR, run by TCRdb on the PCR reads, gives a single entry per CDR3 protein. Of hundreds of thousands of distinct CDR3 sequences detected, roughly 13% appear once; the ten largest clones hold around 2.2%. Sequences were derived from PBMCs, mostly from graft donor cells, sampled 360 days after TCRalphabeta/CD19-depleted stem cell transplant. The receptors stem from a male patient younger than 18 who had a stem cell transplant for acute myeloid leukemia, so the T cells may come from the graft donor. CDR3s include the opening cysteine and the closing phenylalanine or tryptophan. The D gene is left open where the match is weak. Size tells how often a clone was seen (once, few, many) or the class of an expanded clone, and some rows leave it out.

TRBV24-1	TRBD1	TRBJ2-7	16	few	TGTGCCACTTCATCTCCGGACAGGGAAGCAGAGCACGAGCAGTACTTC	CATSSPDREAEHEQYF
TRBV7-9	.	TRBJ2-7	16	.	TGTGCCAGCAGCTTACCCGACTTGGGGAATTCCTACGAGCAGTACTTC	CASSLPDLGNSYEQYF
TRBV7-8	.	TRBJ2-1	17	.	TGTGCCAGCAGCTTTACCAGCGGTCAGAGCTCCTACAATGAGCAGTTCTTC	CASSFTSGQSSYNEQFF
TRBV7-8	.	TRBJ2-5	14	few	TGTGCCAGCAGCCTGACGGGACAAGCGGAGACCCAGTACTTC	CASSLTGQAETQYF
TRBV5-6	TRBD2	TRBJ2-7	12	few	TGTGCCAGCAGCTGGACTAGCAGGGTGCAGTACTTC	CASSWTSRVQYF
TRBV6-5	TRBD1	TRBJ2-5	16	.	TGTGCCAGCAGTTCCCTTAGGGGACAGCTCCAAGAGACCCAGTACTTC	CASSSLRGQLQETQYF
TRBV20-1	.	TRBJ1-4	14	few	TGCAGTGCTAGAGACGGCGCCGGTGGCGAAAAACTGTTTTTT	CSARDGAGGEKLFF
TRBV12-3/TRBV12-4	.	TRBJ2-3	13	.	TGTGCCAGCAGTTTCACGGCCACAGATACGCAGTATTTT	CASSFTATDTQYF
TRBV20-1	.	TRBJ2-7	12	many	TGCAGTGCTAGGAAAATCGGGAACGTAGATTACTTC	CSARKIGNVDYF
TRBV11-1	.	TRBJ1-2	14	few	TGTGCCAGCAGCTTGAGAGGGGCTAACTATGGCTACACCTTC	CASSLRGANYGYTF
TRBV20-1	TRBD2	TRBJ2-1	17	few	TGCAGTGCTAGTGGGATTACGACTAGCGGGAGCTACAATGAGCAGTTCTTC	CSASGITTSGSYNEQFF
TRBV18	TRBD2	TRBJ2-7	18	.	TGTGCCAGCTCACCATGGAAGGGACTAGCGGGCAGCTCCTACGAGCAGTACTTC	CASSPWKGLAGSSYEQYF